Each of the 19 T cell receptor beta chains below was sequenced from the same sample in a study of T cells in Graves' hyperthyroidism and ophthalmopathy. Amplification of TCR beta CDR3 regions used RNA as the template. HTBI primers were used for first-round RT-PCR of the TCR CDR3. TCRdb itself ran the multiplex PCR reads through MiXCR, one entry per CDR3 protein. Of 500,000 to 750,000 distinct CDR3 sequences in the sample, over 12% were seen once. Source material: blood. These receptors originate from a woman between 18 and 29 years old with Graves' ophthalmopathy.

This clonotype was seen repeatedly, ten times or more. This rearrangement joins TRBV6-2 or TRBV6-3 to TRBJ1-1; D is unresolved. CDR3 length: 13 amino acids. The V gene's germline CDR1 is MNHEY and CDR2 SVGEGT. V was clipped by 6 bases and J by 3 bases, with 11 bases between them. The CDR3 DNA is TGTGCCAGCAGCCCACTGAGGGACACTGAAGCTTTCTTT. Translated, it gives CASSPLRDTEAFF.

This clonotype came up once. The rearrangement uses TRBV5-1 and TRBJ2-2; 9 bases match TRBD2. The CDR3 extends over 15 amino acids. V gave up 2 bases and J gave up 7 bases; unmatched junction bases: 6. CDR1 and CDR2 (germline): SGHRS, YFSETQ. CDR3 DNA: TGCGCCAGCAGCTTAGCGGGAGGCTCCCTCGGGGAGCTGTTTTTT. This translates into CASSLAGGSLGELFF.

This clonotype was counted ten times or more. The chain recombines TRBV28 with TRBJ2-2; TRBD1 is a possible D gene (6 bases). Germline values: CDR1 MDHEN, CDR2 SYDVKM. The CDR3 has 16 residues. V was trimmed by 2 bases and J by 4 bases, leaving 14 bases between them. The CDR3 is CASSLGFGRGTGELFF. The CDR3 DNA is TGTGCCAGCAGTTTAGGGTTCGGCAGGGGCACCGGGGAGCTGTTTTTT.

The V gene is TRBV10-3, the J gene TRBJ1-6; 9 bases match TRBD1. V gave up 10 bases and J gave up 9 bases; unmatched junction bases: 4. This CDR3 contains 12 residues. Germline V CDR1 and CDR2: ENHRY, SYGVKD. In nucleotides, the CDR3 is TGTGCCACTGAGGACAGGGGTTCACCCCTCCACTTT. It encodes CATEDRGSPLHF.

This clonotype was observed at least ten times. The genes are TRBV9 and TRBJ1-1; 7 positions match TRBD1. V was clipped by 4 bases and J by 3 bases; unmatched bases: 9. Per the germline V gene, CDR1 is SGDLS and CDR2 is YYNGEE. The CDR3 consists of 15 residues. CDR3 loop: CASSSFGGGDTEAFF. CDR3 in DNA: TGTGCCAGCAGCTCTTTTGGAGGGGGCGACACTGAAGCTTTCTTT.

This clonotype has ten or more counts. V gene TRBV9 combines with J gene TRBJ2-1; TRBD1 agrees at 7 bases. J gave up 0 bases and V 3 bases, and 3 bases lay outside the gene matches. In germline, CDR1 is SGDLS, CDR2 YYNGEE. The CDR3 has 15 residues. The CDR3 DNA reads TGTGCCAGCAGCGCTGGACAGGCCTCCTACAATGAGCAGTTCTTC. Its protein product is CASSAGQASYNEQFF.

This clonotype was seen ten or more times. The chain links TRBV7-8 to TRBJ1-5, with a tentative D call TRBD1 (5 bases). Per germline, CDR1 SGHVS and CDR2 FQNEAQ. Trimming removed 2 bases from V and 5 bases from J, with 16 bases in between. The CDR3 length is 16 residues. As DNA, the CDR3 is TGTGCCAGCAGCTTAAAGGGGAGGGGTAGGGATCAGCCCCAGCATTTT. Translating gives CASSLKGRGRDQPQHF.

The rearrangement links TRBV11-2 to TRBJ1-2; 9 bases agree with TRBD1. V was clipped by 4 bases and J by 8 bases; unmatched bases: 11. Looked up from germline, CDR1 is SGHAT and CDR2 is FQNNGV. The CDR3 has 15 residues. CDR3 sequence (DNA): TGTGCCAGCAGCTCTTTCCGGGACAGGGTGAGCGGCTACACCTTC. This codes for CASSSFRDRVSGYTF.

The rearrangement uses TRBV9 and TRBJ2-3; perhaps TRBD1 as D (5 bases). The CDR3 is made up of 15 amino acids. V was shortened by 4 bases and J by 0 bases, with 12 bases between the two germline ends. Germline CDR1 reads SGDLS; CDR2 reads YYNGEE. The CDR3 DNA reads as TGTGCCAGCAGCCTTGGGGCACCTAGCACAGATACGCAGTATTTT. It yields the protein CASSLGAPSTDTQYF.

This clonotype has ten or more counts. The rearrangement links TRBV28 to TRBJ1-5; TRBD1 aligns across 7 bases. The CDR3 sequence is 15 residues long. Germline assignment: CDR1 MDHEN and CDR2 SYDVKM. V trimming: 4 bases; J trimming: 1 base; junction bases outside the gene matches: 4. The CDR3 reads CASSSDRVSNQPQHF. The CDR3 bases are TGTGCCAGCAGTTCCGACAGGGTAAGCAATCAGCCCCAGCATTTT.

This clonotype came up many times. V usage is TRBV3-1 and J usage is TRBJ2-6; D is unclear. Germline V gene sequence: CDR1 LGHDT, CDR2 YNNKEL (reference sequence). The CDR3 consists of 15 residues. V lost 1 base, J lost 5 bases, and 9 bases lay in between. CDR3: CASSQVALRANVLTF. In DNA form, the CDR3 reads TGTGCCAGCAGCCAAGTGGCCCTTAGGGCCAACGTCCTGACTTTC.

This clonotype showed up many times. The chain uses TRBV27 and TRBJ2-7; 8 nucleotides agree with TRBD2. With V trimmed by 6 bases and J by 6 bases, 7 bases remained unmatched. The V gene's germline CDR1 is MNHEY and CDR2 SMNVEV (reference sequence). This CDR3 region has 13 residues. CDR3 nucleotides: TGTGCCAGCAGGACTAGCGCCGGGGGCGAGCAGTACTTC. Translating it yields CASRTSAGGEQYF.

This clonotype was detected ten times or more. The chain uses TRBV2 and TRBJ2-1; 8 nucleotides match TRBD2. Trimming cost V 8 bases and J 6 bases; bases outside gene matches: 6. Germline V gene lookup returns CDR1 SNHLY and CDR2 FYNNEI. CDR3 length equals 13 residues. Here the CDR3 reads CASVSGTSNEQFF. The CDR3 bases are TGTGCCAGCGTTAGCGGGACCTCCAATGAGCAGTTCTTC.

This clonotype was seen at least ten times. The chain links TRBV28 to TRBJ2-7; no definite D call. The CDR3 covers 18 residues. Deletions cut 5 bases from V and 3 bases from J, with 26 bases between. Germline V gene sequence: CDR1 MDHEN, CDR2 SYDVKM. The chain's CDR3 is CASSHRNIPVVVLYEQYF. The CDR3 nucleotides read TGTGCCAGCAGTCACAGAAACATCCCCGTAGTGGTTCTCTACGAGCAGTACTTC.

This clonotype was seen ten or more times. The genes are TRBV7-9 and TRBJ1-1, with TRBD1 identical over 7 bases. V dropped 5 bases and J dropped 3; count of bases not matched to a gene: 6. The germline V gene has CDR1 SEHNR and CDR2 FQNEAQ (reference sequence). The CDR3 runs 14 residues. CDR3 sequence (DNA): TGTGCCAGCAGCAGATCGCAGGGGGACACTGAAGCTTTCTTT. It encodes CASSRSQGDTEAFF.

The table lists this clonotype with a few counts. CDR3 sequence reads: CASSHSAAGGGAGELFF. In DNA, the CDR3 is TGTGCCAGCAGCCATTCGGCCGCGGGAGGTGGTGCCGGGGAGCTGTTTTTT. The chain employs TRBV3-1 and TRBJ2-2, with 8 bases matching TRBD2. The V segment lost 3 bases and the J segment 6 bases; nucleotides outside the gene matches: 12. The CDR3 is 17 amino acids. Germline loops: CDR1 LGHDT, CDR2 YNNKEL (reference sequence).

The V gene is TRBV4-2, the J gene TRBJ2-7; D not certain. CDR3 size: 13 residues. Germline CDR1 is LGHNA and CDR2 is YNFKEQ. Trimming pared 0 bases from V and 3 bases from J, leaving 6 bases between. CDR3 nucleotides: TGTGCCAGCAGCCAAGATCAACGCTACGAGCAGTACTTC. Its translation is CASSQDQRYEQYF.

On this clonotype: With a much larger clone just one base away, this may be a read error. The V gene is TRBV12-3 or TRBV12-4, the J gene TRBJ1-4, with 11 bases identical to TRBD1. CDR3 length: 16 residues. The CDR3 spells CASSPDRGPGNEKLVF. The CDR3 region has the DNA TGTGCCAGCAGTCCGGACAGGGGGCCTGGTAATGAAAAACTGGTTTTT.

This sequence joins TRBV30 and TRBJ1-1, with D maybe TRBD1 (5 bases). V lost 7 bases and J 4 bases, leaving 16 bases between the germline ends. Looked up from germline, CDR1 is GTSNPN and CDR2 is SVGIG (reference sequence). This CDR3 contains 13 residues. The CDR3 sequence: CASERGAGTEAFF. The CDR3 region has the DNA TGTGCCTCGGAAAGAGGGGCCGGCACTGAAGCTTTCTTT.